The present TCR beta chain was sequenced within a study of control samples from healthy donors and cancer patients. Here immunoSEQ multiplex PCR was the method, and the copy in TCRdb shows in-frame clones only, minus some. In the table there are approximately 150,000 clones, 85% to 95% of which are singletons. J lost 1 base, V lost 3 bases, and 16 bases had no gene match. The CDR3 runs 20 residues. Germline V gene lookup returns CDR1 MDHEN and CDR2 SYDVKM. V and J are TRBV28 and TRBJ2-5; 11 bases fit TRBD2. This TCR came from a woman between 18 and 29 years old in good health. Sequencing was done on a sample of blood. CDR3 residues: CASSFLALGRTSGPQETQYF. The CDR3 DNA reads TGTGCCAGCAGTTTCCTCGCCCTTGGGCGGACTAGCGGGCCCCAAGAGACCCAGTACTTC.